This TCR beta chain was sequenced in a study of blood T cell repertoires in COVID-19. Study-level information: COVID-19 samples from acute and convalescent phases originated in the United States, Italy and Spain. The analysed material was cDNA or gDNA that came from T cells, B-cell-depleted T cells, or PBMCs.

As handled by the study authors: By means of reference gene primer amplification, nucleated cell counts were estimated. Libraries were prepared by immunoSEQ multiplex PCR; TCRdb keeps only in-frame clonotypes and omits some of them. The DNA was the basis for D and trimming; V, J and clone size are from that table. The sample holds roughly 16,000 clones, around 87% seen once. CDR1 and CDR2 (germline): SGHRS, YFSETQ. The CDR3 spans 15 residues. J gave up 2 bases and V 4 bases, and 7 bases lay outside the gene matches. The material sequenced was peripheral blood. This TCR came from a human donor in a cohort sampled during active COVID-19. The V gene is TRBV5-1, the J gene TRBJ1-2; the match to TRBD1 covers 8 bases. The CDR3 loop reads CASSHGTGDNYGYTF. The CDR3 DNA follows: TGCGCCAGCAGCCATGGGACAGGAGACAACTATGGCTACACCTTC. Using reference TRBV5-1 and TRBJ1-2 for the parts outside the CDR3, the full variable domain is KAGVTQTPRYLIKTRGQQVTLSCSPISGHRSVSWYQQTPGQGLQFLFEYFSETQRNKGNFPGRFSGRQFSNSRSEMNVSTLELGDSALYLCASSHGTGDNYGYTFGSGTRLTVV.